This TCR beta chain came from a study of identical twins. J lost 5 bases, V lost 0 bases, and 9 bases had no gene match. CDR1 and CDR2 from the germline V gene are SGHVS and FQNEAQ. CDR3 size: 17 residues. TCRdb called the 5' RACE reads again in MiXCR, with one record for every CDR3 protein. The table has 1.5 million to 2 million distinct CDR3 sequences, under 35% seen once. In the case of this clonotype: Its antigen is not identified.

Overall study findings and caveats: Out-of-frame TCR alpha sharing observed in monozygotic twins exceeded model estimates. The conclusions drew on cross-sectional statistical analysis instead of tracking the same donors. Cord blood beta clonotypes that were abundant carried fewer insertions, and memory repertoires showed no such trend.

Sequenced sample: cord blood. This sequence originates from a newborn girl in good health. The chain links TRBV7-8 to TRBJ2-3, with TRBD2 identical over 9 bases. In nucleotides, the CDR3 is TGTGCCAGCAGCTTAGCGAGGTTAGCGGGAGCTAGAGATACGCAGTATTTT. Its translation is CASSLARLAGARDTQYF.